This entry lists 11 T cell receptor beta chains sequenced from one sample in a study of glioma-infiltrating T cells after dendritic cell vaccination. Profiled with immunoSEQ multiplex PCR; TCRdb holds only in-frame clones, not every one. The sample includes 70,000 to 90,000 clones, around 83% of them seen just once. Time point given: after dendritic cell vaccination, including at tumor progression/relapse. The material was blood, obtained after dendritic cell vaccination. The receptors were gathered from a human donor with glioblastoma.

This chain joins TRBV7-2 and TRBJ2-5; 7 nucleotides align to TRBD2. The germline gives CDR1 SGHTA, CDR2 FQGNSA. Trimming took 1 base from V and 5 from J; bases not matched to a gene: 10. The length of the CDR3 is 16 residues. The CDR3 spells CASSLEQRGAGETQYF. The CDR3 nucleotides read TGTGCCAGCAGCTTAGAGCAGCGGGGTGCAGGGGAGACCCAGTACTTC.

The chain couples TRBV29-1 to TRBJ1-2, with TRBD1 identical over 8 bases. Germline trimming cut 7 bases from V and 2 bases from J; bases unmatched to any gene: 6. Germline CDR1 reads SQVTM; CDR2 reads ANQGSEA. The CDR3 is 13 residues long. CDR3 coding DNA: TGCAGCGGGGGGGGACAGGAAAACTATGGCTACACCTTC. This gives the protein CSGGGQENYGYTF.

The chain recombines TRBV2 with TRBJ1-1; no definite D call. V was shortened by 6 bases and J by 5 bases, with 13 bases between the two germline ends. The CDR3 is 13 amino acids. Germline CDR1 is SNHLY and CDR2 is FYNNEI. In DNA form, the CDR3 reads TGTGCCAGCAGCTACAGCCTGAGTACTGAAGCTTTCTTT. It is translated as CASSYSLSTEAFF.

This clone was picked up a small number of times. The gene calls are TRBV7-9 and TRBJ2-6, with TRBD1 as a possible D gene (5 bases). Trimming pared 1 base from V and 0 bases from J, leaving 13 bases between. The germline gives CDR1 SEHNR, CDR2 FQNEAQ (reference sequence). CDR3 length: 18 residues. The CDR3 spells CASSLVAGLGSGANVLTF. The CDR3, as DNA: TGTGCCAGCAGCTTAGTGGCAGGGCTCGGCTCTGGGGCCAACGTCCTGACTTTC.

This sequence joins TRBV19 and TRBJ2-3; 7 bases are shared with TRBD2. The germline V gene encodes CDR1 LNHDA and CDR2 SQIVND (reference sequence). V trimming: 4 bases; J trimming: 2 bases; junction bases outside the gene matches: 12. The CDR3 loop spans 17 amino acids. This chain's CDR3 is CASSTGGGVRITDTQYF. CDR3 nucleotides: TGTGCCAGTAGTACCGGGGGAGGGGTCAGAATCACAGATACGCAGTATTTT.

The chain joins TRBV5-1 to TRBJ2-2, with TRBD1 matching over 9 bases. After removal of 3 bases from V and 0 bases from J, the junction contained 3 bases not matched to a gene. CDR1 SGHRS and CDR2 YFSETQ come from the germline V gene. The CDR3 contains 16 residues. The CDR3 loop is CASSWTGAANTGELFF. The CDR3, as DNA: TGCGCCAGCAGCTGGACAGGGGCCGCGAACACCGGGGAGCTGTTTTTT.

CDR3 DNA sequence: TGTGCCAGCAGCACACCCGGGACACCCATAGCCAAAAACATTCAGTACTTC. Translating it yields CASSTPGTPIAKNIQYF. This chain links TRBV5-6 with TRBJ2-4; perhaps TRBD1 as D (6 bases). Germline CDR1 is SGHDT and CDR2 is YYEEEE. V lost 4 bases and J lost 0, with 17 bases in between. The CDR3 is made up of 17 amino acids.

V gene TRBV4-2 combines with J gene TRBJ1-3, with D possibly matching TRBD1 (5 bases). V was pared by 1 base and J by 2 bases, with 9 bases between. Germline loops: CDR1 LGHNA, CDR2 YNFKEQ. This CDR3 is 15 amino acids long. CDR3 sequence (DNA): TGTGCCAGCAGCCAAGTTTGGGGGGCTGGAAACACCATATATTTT. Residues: CASSQVWGAGNTIYF.

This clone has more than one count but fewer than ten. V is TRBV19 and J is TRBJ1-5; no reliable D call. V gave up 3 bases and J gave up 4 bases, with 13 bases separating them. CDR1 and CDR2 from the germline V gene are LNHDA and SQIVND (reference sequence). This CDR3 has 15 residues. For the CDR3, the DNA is TGTGCCAGTAGTATCTACAGAACCAGTAATCAGCCCCAGCATTTT. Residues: CASSIYRTSNQPQHF. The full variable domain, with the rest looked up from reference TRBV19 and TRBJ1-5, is DGGITQSPKYLFRKEGQNVTLSCEQNLNHDAMYWYRQDPGQGLRLIYYSQIVNDFQKGDIAEGYSVSREKKESFPLTVTSAQKNPTAFYLCASSIYRTSNQPQHFGDGTRLSIL.

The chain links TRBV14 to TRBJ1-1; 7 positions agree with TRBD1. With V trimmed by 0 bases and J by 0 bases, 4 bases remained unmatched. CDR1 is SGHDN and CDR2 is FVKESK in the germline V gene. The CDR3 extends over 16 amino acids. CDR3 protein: CASSQEQGTMNTEAFF. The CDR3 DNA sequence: TGTGCCAGCAGCCAAGAACAGGGGACAATGAACACTGAAGCTTTCTTT.

CDR3 sequence reads: CASSSSAGEKDTQYF. DNA of the CDR3: TGTGCCAGCAGCTCGAGTGCGGGGGAAAAAGATACGCAGTATTTT. The chain joins TRBV5-4 to TRBJ2-3; 7 bases fit TRBD2. The CDR3 runs to 15 residues. Germline assignment: CDR1 SGHNT and CDR2 YYREEE (reference sequence). The V and J ends lost 3 bases and 5 bases, in that order; junction bases with no gene match: 9.